The present entry profiles one TCR beta chain with its context. There is no known antigen for this receptor. No quality values exist for individual bases; no much larger clone is one base distant. V ends up 4 bases short and J 4 bases short, with an unmatched junction base count of 5. CDR1 and CDR2 were assigned from the germline V gene (reference sequence) as SGHNT and YYREEE. Inclusive of the bounding cysteine and phenylalanine, the CDR3 is 15 residues long. Just CDR3 DNA is preserved here, 45 bases in frame from base 1. The CDR3 regions of human TCRbeta chains were subjected to immunosequencing. Per the authors' processing: TCRs in the repertoires were compared against a reference library of SARS-CoV-2-specific TCRs that had been generated with the MIRA antigen-specificity platform. Breadth was defined as the fraction of unique TCRs that were SARS-CoV-2-associated, and depth was defined as the fraction of total T cells that were SARS-CoV-2-associated. Each spike-specific TCR was assigned to its reactive spike region and to a CD4 or CD8 class using the MIRA data. Log10-transformed breadth and depth values were compared by one-way ANOVA with Sidak's multiple comparisons tests. TCRdb re-hosts the immuneACCESS table, in-frame sequences only. Its copies lack some clones; in the studies checked, an unresolved V gene accounts for under half of them, and the cause for the rest is not known. Clonal size and the V and J genes are those of that table, whereas D and trimming came from the DNA. The sample table shows 130,000 to 150,000 clones, and nearly 90% are seen once. Clones ranked in the top ten supply approximately 5.1% of the sample.

The data originate from a study of T cell responses to AZD1222 COVID-19 vaccine (dated by TCRdb to the early 2020s). Regarding the complete study: A total of more than 230 trial participants underwent TCR sequencing, of whom about 210 received two doses of AZD1222 and 26 received two doses of the MenACWY control vaccine. Enrollment into the trials was organized by age into subgroups of 18-55, 56-69 and 70-plus years, and those subgroups contained roughly 160, 29 and 62 TCR-sequenced participants, respectively. The paper as a whole reports these results and caveats: Conclusions about previously exposed vaccinees were limited because only a handful of AZD1222 recipients were SARS-CoV-2 seropositive at baseline. Because no day 14 peak-response samples were available, repertoires were characterized only after the peak T cell response. In the small 56-69-year group, the increase in depth fell short of significance, most likely because of low power. Participants were mostly white British, with more females than males. The authors suggested clonal diversity may have been underestimated. The vaccine-associated CD4 TCRs covered the entire spike protein, and the dominant responses fell in regions 160-218 and 743-854. Epitopes outside the regions mutated in the B.1.351 and B.1.1.7 variants were reportedly recognized by nearly half of the unique spike-specific TCRs. After two AZD1222 doses, spike-specific TCR breadth and depth were significantly higher than at day 0 and than in MenACWY recipients.

The label giving this sample's time point can be read as: about 28 days (+/-7) after the second vaccine dose. In the paper's terms, the treatment or condition label means: meningococcal conjugate vaccine given as trial control. Vaccinee samples were obtained from the UK trials COV001 and COV002, which included a single-blind randomized controlled phase 2/3 trial of AZD1222 (ChAdOx1 nCoV-19) in healthy adults. Trial participant PBMC samples were collected at day 0 and day 28 after the second dose for TCRbeta chain sequencing. The clonotype comes from an adult who received the MenACWY meningococcal vaccine as a control. Specimen: peripheral blood, collected 28 days after the second dose of the MenACWY control vaccine. The sequence links TRBV5-4 to TRBJ2-1, and 10 bases in between align with TRBD2. The CDR3 is CASSRETSGYNEQFF. DNA sequence: TGTGCCAGCAGCAGAGAGACTAGCGGGTACAATGAGCAGTTCTTC.